This T cell receptor beta chain was captured by sequencing in a study of blood T cell repertoires in COVID-19. Profiled with immunoSEQ multiplex PCR; TCRdb holds only in-frame clones, not every one. In the table there are more than 95,000 clones, approximately 90% of which are singletons. This clonotype originated in a man aged 55-75 years with acute or convalescent COVID-19. Sample: peripheral blood.

The CDR3 loop reads CASSPGYLIEKLFF. The CDR3 bases are TGTGCCAGCAGCCCAGGGTACTTAATTGAAAAACTGTTTTTT. This sequence joins TRBV3-1 (or the pseudogene TRBV3-2) and TRBJ1-4, with a possible D match to TRBD1 (5 bases). The CDR3 length is 14 residues. V was shortened by 4 bases and J by 7 bases, with 13 bases between the two germline ends. From germline, CDR1 is LGHDT and CDR2 YNNKEL (reference sequence).